This entry lists 11 T cell receptor beta chains sequenced from one sample in a study of cytomegalovirus exposure and HLA in healthy donors. The protocol was immunoSEQ multiplex PCR, while the TCRdb copy is restricted to in-frame clones and leaves out a portion. The sample holds 150,000 to 200,000 clones, around 88% seen once. Material: PBMCs. These receptor sequences come from a woman in her late teens or twenties in good health and CMV-seronegative.

The gene calls are TRBV6-1 and TRBJ1-2, with 10 positions matching TRBD1. The CDR3 covers 15 residues. After removal of 6 bases from V and 4 bases from J, the junction contained 8 bases not matched to a gene. The germline CDR1 and CDR2 sequences are MNHNS and SASEGT. The DNA of the CDR3 is TGTGCCAGCAGAATGGCCGGGACAGGGGTCTATGGCTACACCTTC. As protein: CASRMAGTGVYGYTF.

The chain is built from TRBV18 and TRBJ1-3; D possibly corresponds to TRBD1 (5 bases). The V gene's germline CDR1 is KGHSH and CDR2 LQKENI. V dropped 3 bases and J dropped 0 bases, with 15 bases sitting between them. The CDR3 is made up of 17 amino acids. The DNA of the CDR3 is TGTGCCAGCTCACCGGGACTGCCATATTCCTCTGGAAACACCATATATTTT. It is translated as CASSPGLPYSSGNTIYF. The complete variable domain, with remaining parts taken from reference TRBV18 and TRBJ1-3, reads NAGVMQNPRHLVRRRGQEARLRCSPMKGHSHVYWYRQLPEEGLKFMVYLQKENIIDESGMPKERFSAEFPKEGPSILRIQQVVRGDSAAYFCASSPGLPYSSGNTIYFGEGSWLTVV.

The CDR3 reads CASSRVRDRGVLFF. The CDR3 DNA follows: TGTGCCAGCTCACGTGTCCGGGACAGGGGGGTACTGTTTTTT. The rearrangement uses TRBV18 and TRBJ1-4; 11 nucleotides agree with TRBD1. Germline V gene data show CDR1 as KGHSH and CDR2 as LQKENI. Losses at the gene ends were 4 bases for V and 13 bases for J; bases not matched to a gene: 8. The CDR3 extends over 14 amino acids.

This clone was observed a handful of times. This sequence joins TRBV10-3 and TRBJ2-1; 9 bases are shared with TRBD1. The CDR3 consists of 15 residues. With V trimmed by 6 bases and J by 8 bases, 11 bases remained unmatched. The germline gives CDR1 ENHRY, CDR2 SYGVKD. In DNA form, the CDR3 reads TGTGCCATCAGCGCCCCGGGACAGGGTCTCCATGAGCAGTTCTTC. Translation: CAISAPGQGLHEQFF.

V usage is TRBV7-9 and J usage is TRBJ1-6; 7 bases map to TRBD1. The germline V gene has CDR1 SEHNR and CDR2 FQNEAQ (reference sequence). This CDR3 is built from 14 residues. Unmatched junction bases numbered 13, after V lost 6 bases and J lost 14 bases. The DNA of the CDR3 is TGTGCCAGCAGACCGACAGGGACCACGCGGGCCCTCCACTTT. It is translated as CASRPTGTTRALHF.

The chain recombines TRBV4-2 with TRBJ2-2; D may be TRBD1 (6 bases). V was trimmed by 4 bases and J by 3 bases, leaving 9 bases between them. The germline V gene has CDR1 LGHNA and CDR2 YNFKEQ. This CDR3 has 14 residues. CDR3 coding DNA: TGTGCCAGCAGCCTCGGACAGTACACCGGGGAGCTGTTTTTT. This translates into CASSLGQYTGELFF.

The chain is built from TRBV10-3 and TRBJ2-3; the D is unclear. V was trimmed by 6 bases and J by 0 bases, leaving 7 bases between them. This CDR3 region has 13 residues. The germline V gene encodes CDR1 ENHRY and CDR2 SYGVKD. This chain's CDR3 is CAISATSTDTQYF. For the CDR3, the DNA is TGTGCCATCAGCGCCACTAGCACAGATACGCAGTATTTT.

The gene calls are TRBV11-2 and TRBJ1-1; tentatively, D is TRBD1 (6 bases). CDR1 SGHAT and CDR2 FQNNGV come from the germline V gene. Trimming stripped 4 bases from V and 6 bases from J, with 15 bases between. This CDR3 comprises 14 residues. The CDR3 is CASSSGHLGAEAFF. Here the CDR3 DNA reads TGTGCCAGCAGCTCGGGACACCTTGGCGCTGAAGCTTTCTTT.

The chain carries TRBV7-9 and TRBJ2-3; possibly TRBD1 for D (6 bases). Trimming left V 5 bases short and J 6 bases short, with 21 bases between. CDR1 is SEHNR, CDR2 FQNEAQ, per germline (reference sequence). This CDR3 is 16 amino acids long. Here the CDR3 reads CASSPTARGFSDTQYF. The CDR3 nucleotides read TGTGCCAGCAGCCCCACAGCGAGGGGGTTTAGCGATACGCAGTATTTT.

The chain couples TRBV5-1 to TRBJ2-7; a weak D match, TRBD1 (6 bases). Germline CDR1 reads SGHRS; CDR2 reads YFSETQ. Between the trimmed V and J ends, which lost 3 bases and 4 bases, there was a span of 14 bases. The CDR3 spans 14 residues. CDR3 in amino acids: CASSYFDRNYEQYF. The CDR3 DNA follows: TGCGCCAGCAGCTACTTTGACAGGAATTACGAGCAGTACTTC.

CDR3 residues: CASREVREVEFGEQYF. The CDR3 nucleotides are TGTGCCAGTAGGGAAGTCCGGGAGGTCGAATTCGGGGAGCAGTACTTC. The chain carries TRBV19 and TRBJ2-7; 7 nucleotides line up with TRBD2. Per the germline V gene, CDR1 is LNHDA and CDR2 is SQIVND (reference sequence). J lost 7 bases, V lost 6 bases, and 18 bases had no gene match. The CDR3 extends over 16 amino acids. Supplemented by reference TRBV19 and TRBJ2-7, the full variable domain reads DGGITQSPKYLFRKEGQNVTLSCEQNLNHDAMYWYRQDPGQGLRLIYYSQIVNDFQKGDIAEGYSVSREKKESFPLTVTSAQKNPTAFYLCASREVREVEFGEQYFGPGTRLTVT.